This entry lists 24 T cell receptor beta chains sequenced from one sample in a study of T cells in Graves' hyperthyroidism and ophthalmopathy (dated by TCRdb to about 2019). Receptor amplification or capture employed multiplex PCR. Reads for this sample came from an Illumina HiSeq 2000. TCR beta CDR3 regions were amplified from RNA transcripts. The first round of RT-PCR for the TCR CDR3 was performed with the HTBI primer set and the Qiagen OneStep RT-PCR kit. The public reads were reanalyzed by TCRdb: fastp trimming at Q25, MiXCR alignment, in-frame beta chains only. Entries that share a CDR3 protein sequence are merged under the most common genes and DNA. This sample lists fewer than 400,000 distinct CDR3 sequences; 20% to 25% were detected once. Jointly, the top ten make up 73% of the sample. Sequences were obtained from blood. These TCRs come from a man aged 45-65 years with Graves' hyperthyroidism.

This clonotype occurred a few times. V gene TRBV18 combines with J gene TRBJ2-7; 7 bases are shared with TRBD1. CDR1 and CDR2 from the germline V gene are KGHSH and LQKENI. Trimming removed 4 bases from V and 6 bases from J; junction bases left unmatched: 3. The CDR3 totals 12 residues. The CDR3 here is CASSQTGFEQYF. The CDR3 nucleotides are TGTGCCAGCTCACAGACAGGGTTCGAGCAGTACTTC.

The chain is built from TRBV6-1 and TRBJ2-7; D ambiguous. Trimming removed 5 bases at V and 4 bases at J, with 9 bases between. Germline V gene sequence: CDR1 MNHNS, CDR2 SASEGT. CDR3 length: 12 residues. The CDR3 reads CASSRNRYEQYF. As DNA, the CDR3 is TGTGCCAGCAGTAGGAACAGATACGAGCAGTACTTC.

This clonotype was counted between two and nine times. The chain has TRBV5-1 and TRBJ2-3; possibly TRBD1 or TRBD2 for D (5 bases each). CDR1 is SGHRS and CDR2 is YFSETQ in the germline V gene. The V end was cut by 2 bases, the J end by 3 bases, with 13 bases between. CDR3 length equals 15 residues. Here the CDR3 DNA reads TGCGCCAGCAGCTTCAACCGGGACGCAACAGATACGCAGTATTTT. Protein: CASSFNRDATDTQYF.

CDR3 loop: CASGTRGGIYGYTF. Written as DNA, the CDR3 is TGTGCCAGCGGAACCCGAGGGGGAATATATGGCTACACCTTC. This sequence joins TRBV27 and TRBJ1-2; possible D gene TRBD1, 6 bases. Trimming shortened V by 8 bases and J by 5 bases, and 18 bases separated the two germline ends. Germline assignment: CDR1 MNHEY and CDR2 SMNVEV (reference sequence). CDR3 length: 14 residues.

This clonotype came up a few times. The J gene is TRBJ2-7, the V gene TRBV25-1; 10 nucleotides align to TRBD1. Germline values: CDR1 MGHDK, CDR2 SYGVNS. This CDR3 is built from 15 residues. The V segment lost 3 bases and the J segment 6 bases; nucleotides outside the gene matches: 8. The CDR3 DNA follows: TGTGCCAGCAGTGAGAGGGGACAGGGGATCGGCGAGCAGTACTTC. It codes for CASSERGQGIGEQYF.

This clonotype was picked up many times. This chain joins TRBV12-3 or TRBV12-4 and TRBJ2-1, with 7 bases matching TRBD2. Trimming removed 6 bases from V and 0 bases from J; junction bases left unmatched: 2. This CDR3 spans 14 amino acids. For the CDR3, the DNA is TGTGCCAGCAGGGGAGGGAGCTCCTACAATGAGCAGTTCTTC. It yields the protein CASRGGSSYNEQFF.

Comments on this clonotype: Since a much larger clone is just one base distant, this may be a read error. No conserved phenylalanine or tryptophan is present at the end of the CDR3, so a read error is the likely explanation. The chain is built from TRBV7-3 and TRBJ2-1; D is ambiguous. The germline gives CDR1 SGHTA, CDR2 FQGTGA. This CDR3 spans 14 amino acids. The V end was cut by 0 bases, the J end by 5 bases, with 8 bases between. The CDR3 nucleotides are TGTGCCAGCAGCTTAACTCCAACCCACAATGAGCAGTTCTCC. This sequence encodes CASSLTPTHNEQFS.

This clonotype was seen just once. This chain connects TRBV4-1 to TRBJ2-7; 11 bases are shared with TRBD2. The CDR3 is 19 amino acids. Trimming cost V 5 bases and J 0 bases; bases outside gene matches: 15. CDR1 and CDR2 (germline): MGHRA, YSYEKL. CDR3 bases: TGCGCCAGCAGCACAGCCCCAGGGACTAGCGGTTTCAACTCCTACGAGCAGTACTTC. Translated, it gives CASSTAPGTSGFNSYEQYF.

This rearrangement joins TRBV11-1 to TRBJ2-5; 9 bases align to TRBD1. With V trimmed by 5 bases and J by 3 bases, 4 bases remained unmatched. The length of the CDR3 is 14 residues. Germline assignment: CDR1 SGHAT and CDR2 FQDESV (reference sequence). CDR3 residues: CASSRWTGEETQYF. The CDR3 region has the DNA TGTGCCAGCAGCCGTTGGACAGGGGAAGAGACCCAGTACTTC.

This clonotype turned up a few times. The chain's CDR3 is CASSLLKTSGGTKNIQYF. CDR3 DNA: TGTGCCAGCAGCTTGTTGAAAACTAGCGGGGGGACCAAAAACATTCAGTACTTC. The chain recombines TRBV7-2 with TRBJ2-4, with 12 bases matching TRBD2. The germline CDR1 and CDR2 sequences are SGHTA and FQGNSA. With 3 bases clipped from V and 2 bases from J, the junction kept 8 bases outside the gene matches. There are 18 residues in the CDR3.

This clonotype was recorded many times. The chain combines TRBV5-5 with TRBJ1-2; TRBD1 matches 9 bases. Per germline, CDR1 SGHKS and CDR2 YYEKEE (reference sequence). This CDR3 is built from 14 residues. Trimming at V came to 4 bases and at J to 7 bases, leaving 8 bases not matched to a gene. The CDR3 nucleotides are TGTGCCAGCAGCGTAGGCGGACAGGGGCTTGGCTACACCTTC. Amino acid sequence: CASSVGGQGLGYTF.

This clonotype appeared many times. V usage is TRBV6-1 and J usage is TRBJ1-1; D possibly corresponds to TRBD1 (5 bases). Germline values: CDR1 MNHNS, CDR2 SASEGT. V was trimmed by 3 bases and J by 4 bases, leaving 9 bases between them. CDR3 length equals 13 residues. CDR3 sequence: CASSEQGATEAFF. The CDR3 DNA is TGTGCCAGCAGTGAGCAGGGTGCCACTGAAGCTTTCTTT.

CDR3 residues: CASSLSQGALNEQYF. CDR3 coding DNA: TGTGCCAGCAGTTTATCTCAGGGGGCGCTGAACGAGCAGTACTTC. The rearrangement uses TRBV28 and TRBJ2-7, with 8 positions matching TRBD1. Germline CDR1 reads MDHEN; CDR2 reads SYDVKM. The CDR3 spans 15 residues. Germline trimming cut 1 base from V and 5 bases from J; bases unmatched to any gene: 7.

V gene TRBV4-2 combines with J gene TRBJ2-1; D is unresolved. Germline V lookup: CDR1 LGHNA, CDR2 YNFKEQ. V was pared by 0 bases and J by 9 bases, with 12 bases between. The CDR3 sequence is 14 residues long. The chain's CDR3 is CASSQDIASSEQFF. CDR3 nucleotide sequence: TGTGCCAGCAGCCAAGATATCGCGTCGAGTGAGCAGTTCTTC.

The chain links TRBV9 to TRBJ2-1; D is possibly TRBD1 (6 bases). V lost 0 bases and J lost 6, with 7 bases in between. This CDR3 comprises 13 residues. Germline CDR1 is SGDLS and CDR2 is YYNGEE. In nucleotides, the CDR3 is TGTGCCAGCAGCGTAGAACAGGGCAATGAGCAGTTCTTC. Translated, it gives CASSVEQGNEQFF.

The chain employs TRBV20-1 and TRBJ1-4; 9 bases match TRBD1. The CDR3 has 14 residues. Trimming at V came to 2 bases and at J to 6 bases, leaving 4 bases not matched to a gene. The germline CDR1 and CDR2 sequences are DFQATT and SNEGSKA (reference sequence). The CDR3 region is CSARWTGVDEKLFF. As DNA, the CDR3 is TGCAGTGCTAGATGGACAGGGGTGGATGAAAAACTGTTTTTT.

This clonotype has a count of ten or more. This chain connects TRBV18 to TRBJ2-5; D not certain. The germline CDR1 and CDR2 sequences are KGHSH and LQKENI. The CDR3 totals 13 residues. Between the trimmed V and J ends, which lost 2 bases and 2 bases, there was a span of 6 bases. The CDR3 loop is CASSPGVQETQYF. For the CDR3, the DNA is TGTGCCAGCTCACCAGGGGTTCAAGAGACCCAGTACTTC. The variable domain in full, with the rest retrieved from reference TRBV18 and TRBJ2-5, is NAGVMQNPRHLVRRRGQEARLRCSPMKGHSHVYWYRQLPEEGLKFMVYLQKENIIDESGMPKERFSAEFPKEGPSILRIQQVVRGDSAAYFCASSPGVQETQYFGPGTRLLVL.

Worth noting for this clonotype: This may be a read error, as it is one base from a much larger clone. This chain joins TRBV7-2 and TRBJ2-7, with no clear D. V lost 1 base and J lost 9, with 10 bases in between. CDR1 and CDR2 from the germline V gene are SGHTA and FQGNSA. This CDR3 is built from 12 residues. CDR3 sequence: CASSLECLRQYF. CDR3 nucleotide sequence: TGTGCCAGCAGCTTAGAATGTTTGCGGCAGTACTTC.

The genes are TRBV5-1 and TRBJ2-5, with a possible D match to TRBD1 (6 bases). This CDR3 is built from 14 residues. Trimming took 0 bases from V and 2 from J, leaving 8 bases between them. The germline V gene encodes CDR1 SGHRS and CDR2 YFSETQ. The chain's CDR3 is CASSLGDMQETQYF. As DNA, the CDR3 is TGCGCCAGCAGCTTGGGGGACATGCAAGAGACCCAGTACTTC.

This clonotype appeared once. The V gene is TRBV30, the J gene TRBJ2-2; 10 bases align to TRBD1. V dropped 8 bases and J dropped 4; count of bases not matched to a gene: 10. This CDR3 spans 15 amino acids. The V gene's germline CDR1 is GTSNPN and CDR2 SVGIG (reference sequence). Here the CDR3 DNA reads TGTGCCACCACCGGGACAGGGGCTAGCACCGGGGAGCTGTTTTTT. Protein: CATTGTGASTGELFF.

Only a few counts were recorded for this clonotype. V usage is TRBV20-1 and J usage is TRBJ1-2, with 9 bases lining up with TRBD1. This CDR3 has 14 amino acids. After removal of 4 bases from V and 1 base from J, the junction contained 4 bases not matched to a gene. The V gene's germline CDR1 is DFQATT and CDR2 SNEGSKA (reference sequence). For the CDR3, the DNA is TGCAGTGCTAACCGGGACAGGGATAACTATGGCTACACCTTC. Translating gives CSANRDRDNYGYTF.

V usage is TRBV13 and J usage is TRBJ2-3, with 14 bases identical to TRBD2. Germline CDR1 reads PRHDT; CDR2 reads FYEKMQ (reference sequence). V lost 5 bases, J lost 1 base, and 8 bases stayed unmatched. This CDR3 region has 18 residues. In nucleotides, the CDR3 is TGTGCCAGCAGCATACACCCGGGACTAGCGGGGGGCACAGATACGCAGTATTTT. Amino acid sequence: CASSIHPGLAGGTDTQYF.

This clonotype has ten or more counts. V gene TRBV30 combines with J gene TRBJ2-2; D gene ambiguous. V lost 2 bases to trimming and J lost 0 bases, with 10 bases between them. The V gene's germline CDR1 is GTSNPN and CDR2 SVGIG (reference sequence). This CDR3 is built from 15 residues. The CDR3 protein is CAWSIETSNTGELFF. The CDR3 DNA follows: TGTGCCTGGAGTATTGAGACTTCGAACACCGGGGAGCTGTTTTTT.

This chain links TRBV7-9 with TRBJ1-4; 7 nucleotides line up with TRBD1. Germline V gene lookup returns CDR1 SEHNR and CDR2 FQNEAQ (reference sequence). Trimming at V came to 5 bases and at J to 0 bases, leaving 9 bases not matched to a gene. The CDR3 length is 17 residues. Written as DNA, the CDR3 is TGTGCCAGCAGCCCGGGACAGCCGTATGCAACTAATGAAAAACTGTTTTTT. Translated: CASSPGQPYATNEKLFF.